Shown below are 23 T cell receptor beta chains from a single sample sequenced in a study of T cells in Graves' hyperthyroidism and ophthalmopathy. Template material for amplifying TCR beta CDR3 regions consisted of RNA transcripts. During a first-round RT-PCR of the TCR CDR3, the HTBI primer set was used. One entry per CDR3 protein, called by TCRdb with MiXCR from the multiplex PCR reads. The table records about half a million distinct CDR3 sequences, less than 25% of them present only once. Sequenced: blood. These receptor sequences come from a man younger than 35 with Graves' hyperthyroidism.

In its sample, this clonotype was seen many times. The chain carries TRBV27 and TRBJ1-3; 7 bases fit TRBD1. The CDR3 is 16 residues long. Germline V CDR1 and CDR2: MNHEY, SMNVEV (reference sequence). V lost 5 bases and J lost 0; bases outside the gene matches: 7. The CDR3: CASSRDRTVSGNTIYF. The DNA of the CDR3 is TGTGCCAGCAGTCGGGACAGAACTGTCTCTGGAAACACCATATATTTT.

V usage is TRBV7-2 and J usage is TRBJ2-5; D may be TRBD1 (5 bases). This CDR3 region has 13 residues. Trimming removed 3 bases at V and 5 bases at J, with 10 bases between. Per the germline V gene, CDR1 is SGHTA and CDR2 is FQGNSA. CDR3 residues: CASSFRPGETQYF. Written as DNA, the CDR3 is TGTGCCAGCAGCTTCAGGCCAGGGGAGACCCAGTACTTC. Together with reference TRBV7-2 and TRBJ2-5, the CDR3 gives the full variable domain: GAGVSQSPSNKVTEKGKDVELRCDPISGHTALYWYRQSLGQGLEFLIYFQGNSAPDKSGLPSDRFSAERTGGSVSTLTIQRTQQEDSAVYLCASSFRPGETQYFGPGTRLLVL.

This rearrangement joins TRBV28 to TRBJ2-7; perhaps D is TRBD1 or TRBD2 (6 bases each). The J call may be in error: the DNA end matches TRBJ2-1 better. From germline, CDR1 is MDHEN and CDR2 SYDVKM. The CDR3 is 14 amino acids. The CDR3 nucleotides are TGTGCCAGCAGGGCGGGACAAGCTAATCGGGAGCAGTTCTTC. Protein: CASRAGQANREQFF.

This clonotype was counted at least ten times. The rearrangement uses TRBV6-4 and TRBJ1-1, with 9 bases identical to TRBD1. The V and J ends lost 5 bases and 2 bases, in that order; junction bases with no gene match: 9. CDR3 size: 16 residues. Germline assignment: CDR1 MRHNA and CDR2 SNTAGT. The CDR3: CASSRTGGASNTEAFF. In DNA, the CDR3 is TGTGCCAGCAGTCGAACAGGGGGCGCTTCTAACACTGAAGCTTTCTTT.

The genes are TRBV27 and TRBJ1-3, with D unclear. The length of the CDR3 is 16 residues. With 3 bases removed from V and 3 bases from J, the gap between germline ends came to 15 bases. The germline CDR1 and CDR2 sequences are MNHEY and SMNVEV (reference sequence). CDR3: CASSFPGSRFGNTIYF. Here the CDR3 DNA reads TGTGCCAGCAGTTTTCCGGGGAGTCGGTTTGGAAACACCATATATTTT.

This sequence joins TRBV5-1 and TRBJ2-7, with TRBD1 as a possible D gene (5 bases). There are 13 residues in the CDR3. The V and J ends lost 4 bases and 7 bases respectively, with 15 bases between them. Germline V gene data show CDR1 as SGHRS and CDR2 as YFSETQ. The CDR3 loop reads CASSATDMGEQYF. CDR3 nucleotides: TGCGCCAGCAGCGCGACAGACATGGGAGAGCAGTACTTC.

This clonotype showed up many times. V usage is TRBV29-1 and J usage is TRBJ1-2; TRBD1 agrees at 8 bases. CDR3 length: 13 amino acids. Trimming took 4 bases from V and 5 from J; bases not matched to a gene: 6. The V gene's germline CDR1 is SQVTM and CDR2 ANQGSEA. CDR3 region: CSVAGGLGYGYTF. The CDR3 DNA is TGCAGCGTTGCAGGGGGCTTGGGGTATGGCTACACCTTC. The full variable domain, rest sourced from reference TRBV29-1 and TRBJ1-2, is SAVISQKPSRDICQRGTSLTIQCQVDSQVTMMFWYRQQPGQSLTLIATANQGSEATYESGFVIDKFPISRPNLTFSTLTVSNMSPEDSSIYLCSVAGGLGYGYTFGSGTRLTVV.

The CDR3 bases are TGTGCCAGCAGTGAAAATCGGGGCTCTGGAAACACCATATATTTT. Protein product: CASSENRGSGNTIYF. The chain combines TRBV6-1 with TRBJ1-3; D is uncertain. V dropped 2 bases and J dropped 0 bases, with 8 bases sitting between them. There are 15 residues in the CDR3. Germline V CDR1 and CDR2: MNHNS, SASEGT.

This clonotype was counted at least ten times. The CDR3 region has the DNA TGTGCCAGCAGCCCTCCCCCAGGGAGTACTGAAGCTTTCTTT. Its translation is CASSPPPGSTEAFF. The V and J genes are TRBV5-6 and TRBJ1-1; TRBD1 is a possible D gene (5 bases). The CDR3 totals 14 residues. CDR1 and CDR2 from the germline V gene are SGHDT and YYEEEE. Trimming left V 4 bases short and J 5 bases short, with 15 bases between.

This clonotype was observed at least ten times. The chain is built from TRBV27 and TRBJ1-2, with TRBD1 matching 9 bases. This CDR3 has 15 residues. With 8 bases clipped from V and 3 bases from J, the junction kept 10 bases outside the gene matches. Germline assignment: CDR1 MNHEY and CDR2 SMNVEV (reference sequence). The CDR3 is CASSPGGQGYYGYTF. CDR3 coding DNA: TGTGCCAGCTCCCCGGGGGGACAGGGATACTATGGCTACACCTTC.

Here the CDR3 DNA reads TGTGCCAGCAGCCCCGGACTAGCGGGAGTTCGCTCCTACGAGCAGTACTTC. Encoded protein: CASSPGLAGVRSYEQYF. The rearrangement uses TRBV4-2 and TRBJ2-7; 13 bases are shared with TRBD2. Trimming cost V 4 bases and J 0 bases; bases outside gene matches: 6. This CDR3 region has 17 residues. Germline assignment: CDR1 LGHNA and CDR2 YNFKEQ.

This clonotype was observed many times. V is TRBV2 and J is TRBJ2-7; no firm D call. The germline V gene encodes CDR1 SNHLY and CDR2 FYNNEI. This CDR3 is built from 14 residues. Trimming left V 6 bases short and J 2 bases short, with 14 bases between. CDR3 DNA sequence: TGTGCCAGCAGCGGTTGGACGGTCCCCTACGAGCAGTACTTC. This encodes CASSGWTVPYEQYF.

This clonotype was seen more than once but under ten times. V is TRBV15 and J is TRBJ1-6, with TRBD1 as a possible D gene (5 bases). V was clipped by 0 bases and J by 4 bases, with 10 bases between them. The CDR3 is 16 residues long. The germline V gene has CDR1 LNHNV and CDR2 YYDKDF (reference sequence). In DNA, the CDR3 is TGTGCCACCAGCAGAGACGGGGGAGCTTATAATTCACCCCTCCACTTT. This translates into CATSRDGGAYNSPLHF.

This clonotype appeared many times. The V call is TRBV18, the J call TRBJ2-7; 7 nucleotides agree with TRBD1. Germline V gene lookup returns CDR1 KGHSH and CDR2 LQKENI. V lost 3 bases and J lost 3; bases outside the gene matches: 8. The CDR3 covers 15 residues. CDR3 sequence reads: CASSPPGQRGYEQYF. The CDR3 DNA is TGTGCCAGCTCACCCCCGGGACAGAGGGGCTACGAGCAGTACTTC.

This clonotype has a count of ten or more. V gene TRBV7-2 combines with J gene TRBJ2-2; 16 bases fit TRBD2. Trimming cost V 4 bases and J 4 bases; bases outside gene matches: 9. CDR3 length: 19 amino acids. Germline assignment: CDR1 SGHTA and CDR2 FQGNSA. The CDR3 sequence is CASSSFPGLAGGRTGELFF. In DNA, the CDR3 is TGTGCCAGCAGCTCCTTCCCGGGACTAGCGGGGGGGCGCACCGGGGAGCTGTTTTTT.

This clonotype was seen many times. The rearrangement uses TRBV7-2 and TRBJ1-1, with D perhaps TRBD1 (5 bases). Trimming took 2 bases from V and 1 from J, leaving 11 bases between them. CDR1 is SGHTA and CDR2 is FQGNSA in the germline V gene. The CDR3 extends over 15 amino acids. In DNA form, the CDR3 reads TGTGCCAGCAGCTTACCCGGGGCACCGAACACTGAAGCTTTCTTT. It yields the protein CASSLPGAPNTEAFF.

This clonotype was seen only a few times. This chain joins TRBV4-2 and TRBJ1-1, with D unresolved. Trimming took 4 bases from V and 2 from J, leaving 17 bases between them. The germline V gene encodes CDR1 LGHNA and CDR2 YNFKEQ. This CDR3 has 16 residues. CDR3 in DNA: TGTGCCAGCAGCCTCCTTAGTGGGCCAAGCAACACTGAAGCTTTCTTT. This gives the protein CASSLLSGPSNTEAFF.

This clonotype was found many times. The CDR3 loop reads CASSYWTGMNTEAFF. In nucleotides, the CDR3 is TGTGCCAGCAGCTATTGGACGGGCATGAACACTGAAGCTTTCTTT. The gene calls are TRBV11-2 and TRBJ1-1; D unclear. V lost 4 bases, J lost 0 bases, and 12 bases lay in between. This CDR3 comprises 15 residues. Germline V CDR1 and CDR2: SGHAT, FQNNGV.

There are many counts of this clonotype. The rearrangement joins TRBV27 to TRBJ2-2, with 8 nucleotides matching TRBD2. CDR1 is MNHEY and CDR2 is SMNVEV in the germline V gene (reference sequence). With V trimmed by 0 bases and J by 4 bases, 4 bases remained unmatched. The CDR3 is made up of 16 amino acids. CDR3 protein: CASSLSRGAGTGELFF. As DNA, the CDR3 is TGTGCCAGCAGTTTATCGCGGGGGGCAGGCACCGGGGAGCTGTTTTTT.

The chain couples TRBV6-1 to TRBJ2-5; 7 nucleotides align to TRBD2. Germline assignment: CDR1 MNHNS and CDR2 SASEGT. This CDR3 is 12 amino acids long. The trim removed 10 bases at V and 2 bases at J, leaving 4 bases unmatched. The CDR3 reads CATSGAQETQYF. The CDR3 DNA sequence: TGTGCCACCAGCGGGGCGCAAGAGACCCAGTACTTC.

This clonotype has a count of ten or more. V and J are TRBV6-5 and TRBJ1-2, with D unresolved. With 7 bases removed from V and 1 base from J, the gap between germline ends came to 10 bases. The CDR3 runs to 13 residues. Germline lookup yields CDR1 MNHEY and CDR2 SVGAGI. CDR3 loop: CASKIGVNYGYTF. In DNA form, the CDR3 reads TGTGCCAGCAAGATAGGCGTTAACTATGGCTACACCTTC.

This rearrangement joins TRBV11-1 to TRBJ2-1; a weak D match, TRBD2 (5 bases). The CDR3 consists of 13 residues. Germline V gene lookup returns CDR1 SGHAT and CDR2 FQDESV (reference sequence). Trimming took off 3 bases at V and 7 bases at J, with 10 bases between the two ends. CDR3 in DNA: TGTGCCAGCAGCTTGGGTCGGGGTAATGAGCAGTTCTTC. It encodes CASSLGRGNEQFF.

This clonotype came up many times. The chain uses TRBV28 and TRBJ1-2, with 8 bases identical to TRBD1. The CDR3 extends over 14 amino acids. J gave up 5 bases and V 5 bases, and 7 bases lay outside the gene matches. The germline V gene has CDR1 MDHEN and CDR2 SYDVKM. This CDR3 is CASSHTQGGYGYTF. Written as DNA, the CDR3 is TGTGCCAGCAGTCACACACAGGGGGGGTATGGCTACACCTTC.